This TCR beta chain was identified during a study of cytomegalovirus exposure and HLA in healthy donors (dated by TCRdb to about 2017). Study-wide context: In an earlier analysis of some 550 of the donors, 250 to 300 Gb of sequence data and 117 million unique TCR beta sequences from 150 million to 200 million T cells were reported. Every repertoire in the discovery cohort had been generated on one and the same sequencing platform. An early release that covered fewer than 800 HLA-typed donors contained approximately 300 gigabases of sequencing data and roughly 84 million unique TCR sequences. Alongside the repertoire data, information on donor age, sex, ethnicity and CMV serostatus was compiled. Among the roughly 390 genotyped donors, around 81% belonged to the genetic ancestry cluster associated with self-reported Caucasian donors. The later analysis used no new phenotypic data to find candidate immune exposures, relying instead on TCR beta sequences and their occurrence across donors. Across approximately 400 genotyped donors of the cohort, an average of approximately 200,000 unique TCR beta nucleotide sequences per donor were sequenced, and approximately 17% of those sequences were non-productive. The study was designed to test whether signatures of past pathogen exposure could be identified by cataloging public T cell receptors. In addition to the first cohort of approximately 670 subjects, a separate validation cohort of 120 different subjects was used. A later analysis re-analyzed previously published TCR beta repertoires from about 600 donors and added high-resolution HLA genotyping to study TCR occurrence patterns. Typing coverage varied by locus: roughly 629-640 donors for A, B, C, DRB1 and DQB1; 522 for DQA1; more than 600 for DPA1; around 490 for DPB1. Genome-wide SNP genotypes for about 60% of the roughly 670 donors were used in a later genetic analysis, which treated that subset as a discovery cohort. HLA typing covered class I and class II loci at four-digit resolution. The study profiled the T cell repertoires of under 850 subjects by immunosequencing and related them to cytomegalovirus serostatus. High-throughput TCR immunosequencing, statistical association of individual TCRs with disease status, and machine learning were combined to predict cytomegalovirus infection status. An earlier analysis of about 600 of the donors used high-throughput TCR beta sequencing to judge whether each TCR beta V gene segment behaved as functional or pseudogenic. Because of strong linkage in the cohort, roughly five DR-DQ haplotypes were treated as single units for association and clustering.

The cohort was made up of hundreds of healthy bone marrow donors. At the time of sampling, every cohort member was nominally healthy, though immune exposures that went unrecorded were likely present. The donor tested CMV seronegative and was one of the 352 seronegative cohort members. A peripheral blood sample was collected from each donor, and TCR beta sequencing was performed on peripheral blood mononuclear cells. Genomic DNA extraction from the blood cell samples was performed with the Qiagen DNeasy Blood Extraction Kit. As to this clone: There is no known antigen for this receptor. No quality values exist for individual bases; no much larger clone is one base distant.

The library was prepared using the immunoSEQ multiplex PCR assay. For the multiplex PCR, a mixture combining 60 forward primers for TCR Vbeta segments and 13 reverse primers for TCR Jbeta segments was used. The CDR3 region of rearranged TCR beta genes was amplified from genomic DNA with a multiplex PCR assay. Amplified TCR beta libraries were sequenced as 87-base-pair reads on the Illumina HiSeq System. In the source study's methods: In a later analysis, 80 million or so unique TCR beta chains were counted across the roughly 610 repertoires, and approximately 11 million of these chains were shared by at least two donors. To remove PCR and sequencing errors, raw reads were error-corrected and collapsed into unique sequences using a nearest-neighbor algorithm that merged closely related sequences. Alignment of CDR3 sequences to IMGT reference sequences was used to assign V, D and J gene segments. For a sequence to be retained, at least a six-nucleotide match to both a V gene segment and a J gene segment was required. A rearrangement was called productive if the CDR3 had no stop codons and remained in frame with V and J, and every other rearrangement was called non-productive. Following IMGT convention, CDR3 was defined as the stretch from the second conserved V-encoded cysteine up to the conserved J-encoded phenylalanine. The earlier analysis of about 530 of the donors excluded any sequence lacking an unambiguous match to a single V gene segment. An earlier analysis of fewer than 750 of the donors called V segments functional above 56.7% productive rearrangements and segregating when the between-donor standard deviation exceeded 5%. To diagnose cytomegalovirus status from the catalog of TCR beta chain sequences, a statistical classification framework was built. V and J gene assignment, in a later analysis, came from comparing TCR nucleotide sequences with IMGT/GENE-DB human TR gene sequences. The TCRdist pipeline was used in a later analysis to assign CDR3 sequences and most-parsimonious VDJ recombination scenarios. In a later analysis, each TCR beta chain was defined by its CDR3 amino acid sequence together with its V-gene family, and reads lacking a unique V-gene family were excluded. A later analysis removed 600 or so highly shared, low-generation-probability nucleotide sequences to deal with suspected cross-contamination and a sequencing artifact. A later analysis calculated a clonal expansion index for each public chain from normalized within-repertoire ranks of inferred template counts. Generation probabilities in a later analysis came from a VDJ recombination model fitted to out-of-frame rearrangements, and those results were checked against IGoR. A later analysis scored TCR-TCR, TCR-HLA and TCR-CMV co-occurrence with hypergeometric tests, applying a repertoire-size bias correction to TCR pairs. False discovery rates were estimated in a later analysis by permuting HLA or CMV assignments 20 times. In a later analysis, co-occurring TCRs were grouped using DBSCAN, and TCRdist sequence similarity was added for clustering within HLA-allele-positive subsets. Co-occurrence clustering excluded repertoires with fewer than 30,000 or more than 120,000 public chains, plus five with anomalous nucleotide sharing. As stored in TCRdb, this immuneACCESS dataset retains in-frame rearrangements with V and J assigned. A fraction of the clones does not appear; measured against another copy, unresolved V genes explain less than half of the discrepancy, and the remainder lacks a known reason. The DNA gave D and trimming, while V, J and clone size come from that table. The sample table shows about 170,000 clones, and under 80% are seen once. About 2% of the sample is taken by the ten largest.

What the research found in general, with its limitations: The classifier was reported to diagnose cytomegalovirus status with high specificity and sensitivity in both the original cohort and the validation cohort. Broadly in line with IMGT annotations, most TCR beta V segments showed up in productive rearrangements about 90% or about 30% of the time in an earlier analysis of 587 of the donors. When HLA alleles, especially DR and DQ, strongly co-occurred, TCR associations were difficult to assign to individual alleles. A cluster of highly shared sequence variants was judged likely to represent a technical artifact of the sequencing pipeline. According to a later analysis, TCR association rates differed among HLA loci, with DRB1 alleles showing the most associated TCRs and HLA-C alleles showing the fewest. Most TCR sequences were seen in very few donors, while some public TCRs were found in many individuals. A later analysis reported that several top co-occurrence clusters appeared linked to parvovirus B19, influenza, CMV and Epstein-Barr virus. In this cohort, only TCR beta chains were sequenced, and detectable features were limited by the absence of alpha or paired-chain data. Sequencing depth was assumed to be roughly uniform across donors in the presence/absence analyses, though that assumption may not hold. Correlated functional status among segregating V segments might be attributable to linkage disequilibrium, but an unknown experimental factor could not be ruled out. For the cohort, immune exposure information was limited to CMV serostatus. Because counts were too low, about 15 rarely observed V segments, including chromosome 9 orphons, were left out of the earlier analysis of over 550 of the donors. A later analysis found that most CMV-associated TCR beta chains appeared HLA-restricted, with HLA associations seemingly driven largely by CMV exposure. A later analysis associated 16,951 TCR beta sequences with specific HLA alleles at a false discovery rate of 0.05. V-gene and J-gene trimming of TCR beta chains was associated with a missense DCLRE1C variant in a later genetic analysis, and the association was replicated in an independent cohort. A total of fewer than 200 TCR beta chains were listed by the study as associated with cytomegalovirus. A few of the identified cytomegalovirus-associated TCR beta chains were confirmed in vitro to be specific for cytomegalovirus antigens. Because HLA typing was unavailable for some donors at each locus, only the typed subset was used in association tests. Some IMGT-functional V segments, including TRBV6-2 and TRBV6-3, could not be told apart with the 87-base-pair reads, so those segments were excluded. In a later analysis, HLA-associated TCR beta chains showed more clonal expansion and lower generation probabilities than non-associated chains that were equally common. A further reported finding was that TCR beta sequences accurately predicted the HLA-A and HLA-B alleles for most subjects in the first cohort. The authors suggested that the approach could potentially be generalized to other disease states and immunological phenotypes. According to a later genetic analysis, donors in an Asian-associated ancestry cluster had fewer N-insertions in productive TCRs than the approximately 630-donor mean.

Germline trimming amounts to 8 bases on V and 1 base on J, with 0 as the count of junction bases outside the gene matches. Including the terminal cysteine and phenylalanine, the CDR3 comprises 12 residues. Left in the record is the CDR3 DNA by itself, 36 bases read in frame from the first base. From the germline V gene (reference sequence), CDR1 is LNHDA and CDR2 is SQIVND. The sequence came from a female donor in good health and CMV-seronegative. The sample was PBMCs. The sequence joins TRBV19 to TRBJ1-1, with 8 bases matching TRBD1. CDR3 reads: CASQGANTEAFF. The DNA reads as follows: TGTGCCAGTCAGGGGGCGAACACTGAAGCTTTCTTT.